Presented here are 12 T cell receptor beta chains from one specimen sequenced in a study of T cell repertoires in aging, cancer and after chemotherapy. TCR beta rearrangements were amplified from peripheral blood genomic DNA. A mixed TRB-A/B primer pool amplified rearranged TRB by multiplex touch-down PCR. TCRdb reprocessed the multiplex PCR reads via MiXCR and lists one record per CDR3 protein. Among roughly 1,800 distinct CDR3 sequences listed, roughly 15% were seen once. Sequenced: blood. All receptors derive from a human donor with a solid tumor.

The chain couples TRBV20-1 to TRBJ1-1; D possibly corresponds to TRBD1 (5 bases). Germline assignment: CDR1 DFQATT and CDR2 SNEGSKA (reference sequence). This CDR3 has 12 amino acids. The chain's CDR3 is CRGGWENTEAFF. The CDR3 DNA reads as TGCAGGGGGGGGTGGGAAAACACTGAAGCTTTCTTT.

By its share, this clonotype is medium-sized. This rearrangement joins TRBV20-1 to TRBJ1-6; D unclear. Trimming cost V 4 bases and J 7 bases, with 11 bases left between them. This CDR3 is built from 13 residues. From germline, CDR1 is DFQATT and CDR2 SNEGSKA (reference sequence). The CDR3 sequence is CSAIQKWNSPLHF. Here the CDR3 DNA reads TGCAGTGCTATCCAGAAGTGGAATTCACCCCTCCACTTT.

Comments on this clonotype: A much bigger clone sits one base away, suggesting this may be a read error. This chain connects TRBV6-5 to TRBJ1-1; 8 nucleotides match TRBD1. The CDR3 runs to 14 residues. The germline CDR1 and CDR2 sequences are MNHEY and SVGAGI. V lost 5 bases, J lost 5 bases, and 7 bases stayed unmatched. For the CDR3, the DNA is TGTGCCAGCAGTGACGGCCAGGGGGCGACTGAAGCTTTCTTT. Encoded protein: CASSDGQGATEAFF.

By its share, this clonotype is medium-sized. The genes are TRBV4-2 and TRBJ2-3, with D tentatively TRBD1 (6 bases). Looked up from germline, CDR1 is LGHNA and CDR2 is YNFKEQ. The CDR3 length is 15 residues. V dropped 0 bases and J dropped 2 bases, with 9 bases sitting between them. The CDR3 region has the DNA TGTGCCAGCAGCCAAGACAGGGGCCTCACAGATACGCAGTATTTT. This codes for CASSQDRGLTDTQYF.

This clonotype is classed as medium-sized. This chain joins TRBV20-1 and TRBJ2-2; D perhaps matches TRBD2 (5 bases). The ends were cut back, 0 bases at V and 1 base at J, with 12 bases in the middle. CDR3 length equals 16 residues. Germline lookup yields CDR1 DFQATT and CDR2 SNEGSKA (reference sequence). The CDR3 sequence is CSARDTSGENTGELFF. Written as DNA, the CDR3 is TGCAGTGCTAGAGATACCAGCGGAGAGAACACCGGGGAGCTGTTTTTT.

Within the sample, this clonotype is medium-sized. The chain is built from TRBV19 and TRBJ2-5; 8 nucleotides agree with TRBD1. CDR3 size: 16 residues. Germline-derived CDR1 and CDR2 are LNHDA and SQIVND (reference sequence). Unmatched junction bases numbered 11, after V lost 8 bases and J lost 0 bases. This CDR3 reads CASFGGAGGDQETQYF. The CDR3 nucleotides read TGTGCCAGTTTCGGCGGGGCAGGGGGCGACCAAGAGACCCAGTACTTC.

This clonotype qualifies as medium-sized. This chain links TRBV20-1 with TRBJ2-1, with TRBD2 identical over 9 bases. Germline loops: CDR1 DFQATT, CDR2 SNEGSKA (reference sequence). V lost 8 bases and J lost 3; bases outside the gene matches: 8. CDR3 length: 14 amino acids. CDR3 nucleotides: TGCAGTTTGAAGACTAGCGGTTTCTACAATGAGCAGTTCTTC. It yields the protein CSLKTSGFYNEQFF.

This clonotype rates as medium-sized. The chain links TRBV7-6 to TRBJ1-4; weak D call: TRBD1 (5 bases). Germline CDR1 SGHVS, CDR2 FNYEAQ. The germline V and J ends were trimmed by 5 bases and 5 bases, with 12 bases remaining between them. This CDR3 contains 14 residues. The chain's CDR3 is CASSLGTGNEKLFF. As DNA, the CDR3 is TGTGCCAGCAGCCTAGGGACGGGGAATGAAAAACTGTTTTTT.

This clonotype is large (0.1 to 1%). The chain joins TRBV19 to TRBJ1-2; 8 nucleotides align to TRBD1. Germline V lookup: CDR1 LNHDA, CDR2 SQIVND (reference sequence). The CDR3 is made up of 15 amino acids. The V segment lost 6 bases and the J segment 2 bases; nucleotides outside the gene matches: 8. The CDR3 sequence is CASRLRTGMNYGYTF. CDR3 coding DNA: TGTGCCAGTAGACTCAGGACAGGGATGAACTATGGCTACACCTTC.

Within the sample, this clonotype is large. The chain is built from TRBV6-5 and TRBJ2-2; no reliable D call. The V end was cut by 1 base, the J end by 1 base, with 10 bases between. The CDR3 extends over 16 amino acids. Germline loops: CDR1 MNHEY, CDR2 SVGAGI. The CDR3 is CASSYWGFGNTGELFF. CDR3 sequence (DNA): TGTGCCAGCAGTTACTGGGGATTTGGGAACACCGGGGAGCTGTTTTTT.

As to this clonotype: A junction boundary mismatches the germline segment, possibly from a read error. The gene calls are TRBV19 and TRBJ2-1, with 10 bases lining up with TRBD2. The CDR3 consists of 15 residues. In germline, CDR1 is LNHDA, CDR2 SQIVND (reference sequence). The CDR3 nucleotides read TGTGGCAGTAGTATAGCAGGACTAGCGGATAGGGAGCAGTTCTTC. Translation gives CGSSIAGLADREQFF.

Sample share makes this clonotype medium-sized. The chain carries TRBV6-1 and TRBJ1-3, with D possibly TRBD1 on 6 matching bases. This CDR3 has 16 residues. CDR1 and CDR2 (germline): MNHNS, SASEGT. V gave up 2 bases and J gave up 0 bases, with 11 bases separating them. The CDR3 loop reads CASSETGPASGNTIYF. CDR3 sequence (DNA): TGTGCCAGCAGTGAAACAGGGCCAGCCTCTGGAAACACCATATATTTT.